This TCR beta chain derives from a study of blood T cell repertoires in COVID-19. Whole-study context: Acute-phase and convalescent COVID-19 samples originated in the United States, Italy and Spain.

J gave up 7 bases and V 7 bases, and 4 bases lay outside the gene matches. This CDR3 is 12 amino acids long. Across about two dozen US areas, participants ranged in age from roughly 18 to 95 years. Which cohort a participant joined came from the clinical history participants gave. Using immunoSEQ multiplex PCR, the repertoire was profiled, and TCRdb retains in-frame clones only, with some absent. The sample carries 150,000 to 200,000 clones, around 80% recorded once. The rearrangement links TRBV12-3 or TRBV12-4 to TRBJ2-1, with TRBD2 matching over 7 bases. This clonotype was sampled from a middle-aged man who had recovered from COVID-19. Input material: PBMCs or T cells enriched from blood (not recorded which). The CDR3 region has the DNA TGTGCCAGCAATCTCGGGGGGAATGAGCAGTTCTTC. Its protein product is CASNLGGNEQFF.